The 20 T cell receptor beta chains listed next were all sequenced from one sample in a study of blood T cell repertoires in COVID-19. Sequencing was performed with immunoSEQ multiplex PCR; in TCRdb, only in-frame clones are kept and a portion is missing. The table includes about 160,000 clones, about 86% detected once. The specimen was peripheral blood. These receptors originate from a man aged 45 to 65 with active or convalescent COVID-19.

Details on this clone: Given a much more abundant clone one base away, this may be a read error. This rearrangement joins TRBV7-3 to TRBJ1-1; no clear D gene. The CDR3 length is 13 residues. V dropped 2 bases and J dropped 3 bases, with 7 bases sitting between them. Germline V lookup: CDR1 SGHTA, CDR2 FQGTGA. CDR3 residues: CASSLVADTEAFF. In DNA form, the CDR3 reads TGTGCCAGCAGCTTAGTTGCGGACACTGAAGCTTTCTTT.

V is TRBV6-2 or TRBV6-3 and J is TRBJ1-4, with D maybe TRBD1 (5 bases). The germline V and J ends were trimmed by 4 bases and 6 bases, with 9 bases remaining between them. This CDR3 has 13 amino acids. Germline V lookup: CDR1 MNHEY, CDR2 SVGEGT. The CDR3 DNA reads TGTGCCAGCAGTTTCGGGGGTTATGAAAAACTGTTTTTT. As protein: CASSFGGYEKLFF.

V and J are TRBV9 and TRBJ1-3; D perhaps matches TRBD1 (6 bases). Germline V gives CDR1 SGDLS, CDR2 YYNGEE. The CDR3 is 18 residues long. V lost 0 bases, J lost 0 bases, and 16 bases lay in between. The CDR3 nucleotides read TGTGCCAGCAGCGTAGTCCCCGGACAGCCAAGCTCTGGAAACACCATATATTTT. It encodes CASSVVPGQPSSGNTIYF.

V is TRBV5-4 and J is TRBJ2-7, with 10 bases matching TRBD1. The length of the CDR3 is 17 residues. Germline assignment: CDR1 SGHNT and CDR2 YYREEE (reference sequence). Losses at the gene ends were 2 bases for V and 6 bases for J; bases not matched to a gene: 14. CDR3 sequence: CASSFIVGTGVLGEQYF. The CDR3 nucleotides are TGTGCCAGCAGCTTTATTGTGGGGACAGGGGTCCTTGGCGAGCAGTACTTC.

The chain uses TRBV2 and TRBJ2-3; no clear D gene. V was cut by 7 bases and J by 0 bases, with 11 bases left in between. The CDR3 is made up of 14 amino acids. CDR1 and CDR2 from the germline V gene are SNHLY and FYNNEI. Here the CDR3 reads CASTSVLSTDTQYF. CDR3 nucleotides: TGTGCCAGCACGTCGGTCCTGAGCACAGATACGCAGTATTTT.

The V call is TRBV6-5, the J call TRBJ1-4; maybe TRBD1 (6 bases). This CDR3 spans 14 amino acids. Trimming stripped 7 bases from V and 8 bases from J, with 17 bases between. Germline CDR1 reads MNHEY; CDR2 reads SVGAGI. The CDR3: CASTQGGSSEKLFF. The CDR3 DNA reads TGTGCCAGCACACAGGGTGGATCTTCCGAAAAACTGTTTTTT.

This chain uses TRBV5-1 with TRBJ2-1, with 12 nucleotides matching TRBD2. This CDR3 is 17 amino acids long. Trimming cost V 4 bases and J 2 bases; bases outside gene matches: 7. Germline assignment: CDR1 SGHRS and CDR2 YFSETQ. CDR3 protein: CASSNQLAGGAYNEQFF. In DNA, the CDR3 is TGCGCCAGCAGCAACCAGCTAGCGGGAGGGGCCTACAATGAGCAGTTCTTC.

V and J are TRBV19 and TRBJ1-3, with 11 bases that match TRBD1. CDR1 is LNHDA and CDR2 is SQIVND in the germline V gene (reference sequence). The CDR3 covers 17 residues. Trimming removed 8 bases from V and 3 bases from J; junction bases left unmatched: 12. The CDR3 loop reads CASAPRLGTGGGNTIYF. CDR3 coding DNA: TGTGCCAGTGCTCCACGATTAGGGACAGGGGGTGGAAACACCATATATTTT. Looking up the rest from reference TRBV19 and TRBJ1-3 gives the full variable domain: DGGITQSPKYLFRKEGQNVTLSCEQNLNHDAMYWYRQDPGQGLRLIYYSQIVNDFQKGDIAEGYSVSREKKESFPLTVTSAQKNPTAFYLCASAPRLGTGGGNTIYFGEGSWLTVV.

Only a few counts were recorded for this clone. V and J are TRBV2 and TRBJ2-7, with 7 bases fitting TRBD2. CDR1 is SNHLY, CDR2 FYNNEI, per germline. Losses at the gene ends were 6 bases for V and 3 bases for J; bases not matched to a gene: 2. This CDR3 region has 12 residues. The CDR3 DNA reads TGTGCCAGCAGGGCTAGCGGCTACGAGCAGTACTTC. Its protein product is CASRASGYEQYF.

This clone was seen only once. V usage is TRBV24-1 and J usage is TRBJ2-3; TRBD1 matches at 10 bases. The germline V gene has CDR1 KGHDR and CDR2 SFDVKD. V shed 4 bases, J shed 4 bases, and the junction held 4 bases outside the gene matches. The CDR3 covers 15 residues. The CDR3 nucleotides read TGTGCCACCAGTGACCTGGGACAGGGGCCAGATACGCAGTATTTT. It is translated as CATSDLGQGPDTQYF.

The genes are TRBV9 and TRBJ2-7, with 10 bases that match TRBD2. J gave up 5 bases and V 0 bases, and 5 bases lay outside the gene matches. The CDR3 has 15 amino acids. The germline gives CDR1 SGDLS, CDR2 YYNGEE. This CDR3 reads CASSVASGRADEQYF. The CDR3 bases are TGTGCCAGCAGCGTAGCCAGCGGGAGGGCTGACGAGCAGTACTTC.

This clone was observed a few times. This chain connects TRBV6-5 to TRBJ2-7; tentatively, D is TRBD1 (7 bases). V was pared by 6 bases and J by 5 bases, with 17 bases between. The germline V gene has CDR1 MNHEY and CDR2 SVGAGI. The CDR3 spans 14 residues. The CDR3: CASRPMEGAHEQYF. For the CDR3, the DNA is TGTGCCAGCAGACCCATGGAGGGGGCCCACGAGCAGTACTTC.

The chain carries TRBV6-1 and TRBJ2-5; perhaps TRBD2 as D (6 bases). CDR3 length equals 13 residues. The germline V gene has CDR1 MNHNS and CDR2 SASEGT. V dropped 1 base and J dropped 9 bases, with 12 bases sitting between them. The CDR3 protein is CASSEVAGGAQYF. The DNA for the CDR3 is TGTGCCAGCAGTGAAGTGGCCGGCGGGGCCCAGTACTTC.

The chain recombines TRBV7-2 with TRBJ2-3; 9 positions agree with TRBD2. V shed 8 bases, J shed 4 bases, and the junction held 10 bases outside the gene matches. The CDR3 contains 15 residues. The V gene's germline CDR1 is SGHTA and CDR2 FQGNSA. CDR3 bases: TGTGCCAGCGGCCGTTCAGCGGGAGGACCAGATACGCAGTATTTT. Translating it yields CASGRSAGGPDTQYF.

The V call is TRBV14, the J call TRBJ2-7; TRBD2 matches at 8 bases. The CDR3 covers 15 residues. Germline V gives CDR1 SGHDN, CDR2 FVKESK. The V and J ends lost 1 base and 9 bases, in that order; junction bases with no gene match: 11. The DNA for the CDR3 is TGTGCCAGCAGCCAAGGAACCGGGAGGGCCTTAAGGCAGTACTTC. Translated: CASSQGTGRALRQYF.

The gene calls are TRBV11-2 and TRBJ2-1; possibly TRBD1 for D (6 bases). The CDR3 sequence is 17 residues long. Germline loops: CDR1 SGHAT, CDR2 FQNNGV. V shed 5 bases and J shed 6 bases, with 23 bases lying between them. CDR3 region: CASSLPQGSFRGNEQFF. CDR3 DNA: TGTGCCAGCAGCCTACCACAAGGGTCGTTCAGGGGCAATGAGCAGTTCTTC.

This clone showed up many times. The V call is TRBV28, the J call TRBJ1-1; 7 nucleotides line up with TRBD1. Germline V CDR1 and CDR2: MDHEN, SYDVKM. This CDR3 has 12 residues. Unmatched junction bases numbered 1, after V lost 6 bases and J lost 3 bases. CDR3: CASRTGHTEAFF. The CDR3 DNA reads as TGTGCCAGCAGGACAGGGCACACTGAAGCTTTCTTT.

V gene TRBV2 combines with J gene TRBJ2-1, with a tentative D call TRBD2 (6 bases). Germline V gives CDR1 SNHLY, CDR2 FYNNEI. V was pared by 6 bases and J by 12 bases, with 18 bases between. CDR3 size: 13 residues. The CDR3 nucleotides read TGTGCCAGCAGGGGGACTGCTCGTGGTGTGCAGTTCTTC. Amino acids: CASRGTARGVQFF. Full variable domain (missing parts from reference TRBV2 and TRBJ2-1): EPEVTQTPSHQVTQMGQEVILRCVPISNHLYFYWYRQILGQKVEFLVSFYNNEISEKSEIFDDQFSVERPDGSNFTLKIRSTKLEDSAMYFCASRGTARGVQFFGPGTRLTVL.

The chain uses TRBV6-5 and TRBJ2-1, with TRBD2 matching over 7 bases. CDR1 is MNHEY and CDR2 is SVGAGI in the germline V gene. The V and J ends lost 3 bases and 8 bases, in that order; junction bases with no gene match: 4. The CDR3 is 13 amino acids. The CDR3, as DNA: TGTGCCAGCAGTTATCAGGCGGGAGATGAGCAGTTCTTC. This translates into CASSYQAGDEQFF.

In DNA form, the CDR3 reads TGTGCCAGCAGCCCACGGGGTGCTGAGACCCAGTACTTC. This translates into CASSPRGAETQYF. This chain joins TRBV28 and TRBJ2-5, with D perhaps matching TRBD2 (5 bases). Per the germline V gene, CDR1 is MDHEN and CDR2 is SYDVKM. CDR3 length equals 13 residues. Trimming removed 6 bases from V and 5 bases from J, with 13 bases in between.